This TCR beta chain is from a study of blood T cell repertoires in COVID-19. In the study overall: PBMCs, B-cell-depleted T cells, or T cells were the source of the cDNA or gDNA that made up the material.

This table comes from immunoSEQ multiplex PCR, and its TCRdb copy is limited to in-frame clones, with some not included. The data contain 200,000 or so clones, over 70% of them singletons. Trimming left V 4 bases short and J 0 bases short, with 11 bases between. This CDR3 spans 14 amino acids. The germline CDR1 and CDR2 sequences are SGDLS and YYNGEE. Participant reports of clinical history set cohort assignment. It was within 2 weeks before study entry that exposed participants met a COVID-19 case. The receptor comes from a woman in her 30s who had been exposed to COVID-19. The rearrangement joins TRBV9 to TRBJ2-7; no firm D call. Sequenced input: PBMCs or T cells enriched from blood (not recorded which). This chain's CDR3 is CASSLDSRSYEQYF. The CDR3 DNA follows: TGTGCCAGCAGCCTCGACTCCCGCTCCTACGAGCAGTACTTC.